The 14 T cell receptor beta chains listed next were all sequenced from one sample in a study of blood T cell repertoires in COVID-19. Method: immunoSEQ multiplex PCR; TCRdb's copy keeps in-frame clones and lacks some. The table has 45,000 to 65,000 clones, roughly 84% seen once. Specimen: peripheral blood. These TCRs come from a man aged 25-45 years with COVID-19, enrolled during active disease.

This rearrangement joins TRBV3-1 (or the pseudogene TRBV3-2) to TRBJ1-3; possible D gene TRBD1, 5 bases. V was clipped by 5 bases and J by 4 bases, with 15 bases between them. CDR1 is LGHDT and CDR2 is YNNKEL in the germline V gene (reference sequence). The CDR3 totals 15 residues. CDR3 protein: CASSNRDSRGNTIYF. CDR3 DNA: TGTGCCAGCAGCAACCGGGACTCGCGAGGAAACACCATATATTTT.

The chain recombines TRBV28 with TRBJ1-6; 7 nucleotides agree with TRBD1. V lost 7 bases, J lost 0 bases, and 12 bases stayed unmatched. The CDR3 spans 18 residues. Germline values: CDR1 MDHEN, CDR2 SYDVKM. DNA of the CDR3: TGTGCCAGCATAAGGGGGCTTATGGGCAGCTCCTATAATTCACCCCTCCACTTT. This encodes CASIRGLMGSSYNSPLHF.

This clone was seen only a few times. The chain uses TRBV6-4 and TRBJ2-3; D may be TRBD2 (5 bases). This CDR3 is 15 amino acids long. CDR1 MRHNA and CDR2 SNTAGT come from the germline V gene. With 2 bases removed from V and 0 bases from J, the gap between germline ends came to 9 bases. The CDR3 DNA is TGTGCCAGCAGTGACCAGTCGGGGAGCACAGATACGCAGTATTTT. Amino acids: CASSDQSGSTDTQYF.

The chain uses TRBV6-1 and TRBJ2-3; the match to TRBD2 covers 12 bases. Losses at the gene ends were 10 bases for V and 3 bases for J; bases not matched to a gene: 2. The CDR3 runs 13 residues. Germline lookup yields CDR1 MNHNS and CDR2 SASEGT. CDR3 nucleotide sequence: TGTGCCACCGGGACTAGCGGGACAGATACGCAGTATTTT. Its protein is CATGTSGTDTQYF.

The rearrangement uses TRBV6-2 or TRBV6-3 and TRBJ1-5; perhaps TRBD1 as D (6 bases). CDR3 length: 14 residues. Germline V gene data show CDR1 as MNHEY and CDR2 as SVGEGT. Between the trimmed V and J ends, which lost 2 bases and 6 bases, there was a span of 11 bases. The CDR3 reads CASSYVTGSQPQHF. The CDR3 DNA sequence: TGTGCCAGCAGTTACGTGACAGGCAGTCAGCCCCAGCATTTT.

The V call is TRBV10-3, the J call TRBJ1-6; 7 nucleotides align to TRBD1. CDR1 and CDR2 from the germline V gene are ENHRY and SYGVKD. The length of the CDR3 is 14 residues. After removal of 10 bases from V and 5 bases from J, the junction contained 8 bases not matched to a gene. CDR3: CATRTGQDNSPLHF. CDR3 in DNA: TGTGCCACCCGAACCGGACAGGATAATTCACCCCTCCACTTT.

The chain recombines TRBV5-3 with TRBJ2-3; TRBD2 is a possible D gene (6 bases). TRBV5-3 is placed among ORFs of uncertain function. Trimming removed 5 bases from V and 9 bases from J, with 13 bases in between. This CDR3 has 12 amino acids. CDR3 DNA sequence: TGTGCCAGAAGTCCTGCGGGGTACACGCAGTATTTT. Translated: CARSPAGYTQYF.

The rearrangement joins TRBV7-2 to TRBJ2-7, with 8 nucleotides matching TRBD1. This CDR3 spans 15 amino acids. Germline CDR1 and CDR2: SGHTA and FQGNSA. After removal of 4 bases from V and 2 bases from J, the junction contained 7 bases not matched to a gene. This chain's CDR3 is CASSSGTGGPYEQYF. The CDR3, as DNA: TGTGCCAGCAGCTCGGGGACAGGCGGCCCCTACGAGCAGTACTTC.

The rearrangement links TRBV29-1 to TRBJ1-2, with a weak D call TRBD1 (6 bases). The CDR3 totals 12 residues. Per germline, CDR1 SQVTM and CDR2 ANQGSEA. V lost 6 bases to trimming and J lost 4 bases, with 12 bases between them. The CDR3, as DNA: TGCAGCGTCCAAGACAGGACCTATGGCTACACCTTC. Translating gives CSVQDRTYGYTF.

The V call is TRBV6-5, the J call TRBJ1-1; D possibly corresponds to TRBD1 (5 bases). The germline gives CDR1 MNHEY, CDR2 SVGAGI. The CDR3 contains 15 residues. Deletions cut 6 bases from V and 4 bases from J, with 18 bases between. CDR3: CASSREDISFTEAFF. The DNA of the CDR3 is TGTGCCAGCAGCCGGGAGGACATATCATTCACTGAAGCTTTCTTT.

V usage is TRBV3-1 (or the pseudogene TRBV3-2) and J usage is TRBJ2-7; a possible D gene is TRBD2 (5 bases). The ends were cut back, 4 bases at V and 0 bases at J, with 13 bases in the middle. Germline V gene data show CDR1 as LGHDT and CDR2 as YNNKEL (reference sequence). The length of the CDR3 is 15 residues. The CDR3 DNA is TGTGCCAGCAGCCCCTATAGCGAAAACTCCTACGAGCAGTACTTC. This encodes CASSPYSENSYEQYF.

This rearrangement joins TRBV19 to TRBJ1-2, with TRBD1 as a possible D gene (6 bases). Trimming shortened V by 9 bases and J by 4 bases, and 21 bases separated the two germline ends. Germline V gene lookup returns CDR1 LNHDA and CDR2 SQIVND (reference sequence). This CDR3 is 15 amino acids long. For the CDR3, the DNA is TGTGCCAGCATGGGGGGGCAGGGAGACTTCTATGGCTACACCTTC. This gives the protein CASMGGQGDFYGYTF.

This clone came up a few times. The rearrangement joins TRBV4-2 to TRBJ2-7; D perhaps matches TRBD1 (5 bases). CDR3 length equals 15 residues. V gave up 0 bases and J gave up 3 bases, with 12 bases separating them. Per germline, CDR1 LGHNA and CDR2 YNFKEQ. This CDR3 is CASSQDLGQGYEQYF. In DNA form, the CDR3 reads TGTGCCAGCAGCCAAGATTTGGGCCAGGGCTACGAGCAGTACTTC.

This chain links TRBV27 with TRBJ1-1, with D uncertain. CDR1 and CDR2 from the germline V gene are MNHEY and SMNVEV (reference sequence). The CDR3 totals 13 residues. Between the trimmed V and J ends, which lost 7 bases and 0 bases, there was a span of 9 bases. CDR3 bases: TGTGCCAGCAAGTTGGCCCTGAACACTGAAGCTTTCTTT. This translates into CASKLALNTEAFF.